This T cell receptor (beta chain) was identified during a study of blood T cell repertoires in COVID-19. Self-reported history from a screening survey and questionnaire set each donor's cohort. From germline, CDR1 is MDHEN and CDR2 SYDVKM. V lost 5 bases to trimming and J lost 10 bases; unmatched junction nucleotides: 13. The length of the CDR3 is 15 residues. Only in-frame clones appear in the TCRdb table, and some are missing; sequencing was by immunoSEQ multiplex PCR. The table shows about 220,000 clones, with 86% occurring only once. The specimen sequenced was PBMCs or T cells enriched from blood (not recorded which). The V call is TRBV28, the J call TRBJ2-1; 8 nucleotides match TRBD2. The sequence was collected from a woman between 40 and 50 years old with acute COVID-19. This CDR3 reads CASSPYGARGGEQFF. The CDR3 DNA is TGTGCCAGCAGTCCTTACGGGGCACGGGGGGGAGAGCAGTTCTTC.